Shown below are 8 T cell receptor beta chains from a single sample sequenced in a study of T cell repertoires in cytomegalovirus infection. TCRdb processed the reads anew with MiXCR; each CDR3 protein has one entry. This sample has about 180,000 distinct CDR3 sequences, with 13% to 15% found just once. The specimen sequenced was PBMCs. The receptors come from a human donor in good health (CMV status not recorded). Some clones in this sample may be carry-over from other donors' samples.

The genes are TRBV28 and TRBJ1-1; 8 bases are a match to TRBD1. The CDR3 totals 16 residues. Germline values: CDR1 MDHEN, CDR2 SYDVKM. V shed 2 bases, J shed 6 bases, and the junction held 11 bases outside the gene matches. This CDR3 is CASSLRQGAGTAEAFF. The CDR3 DNA sequence: TGTGCCAGCAGTTTAAGGCAGGGGGCGGGTACGGCTGAAGCTTTCTTT.

As for this clonotype: Compared with germline, one end of the junction differs, possibly owing to a read error. The chain combines TRBV20-1 with TRBJ1-2, with 10 bases lining up with TRBD1. The CDR3 consists of 16 residues. Germline loops: CDR1 DFQATT, CDR2 SNEGSKA (reference sequence). CDR3 amino acids: CSARDAPGQGFYDYTF. CDR3 DNA sequence: TGCAGTGCTAGAGATGCGCCGGGACAGGGGTTCTATGACTACACCTTC.

This clonotype was recorded many times. The chain couples TRBV10-3 to TRBJ2-7, with D perhaps TRBD1 (6 bases). In germline, CDR1 is ENHRY, CDR2 SYGVKD. The CDR3 contains 14 residues. V dropped 7 bases and J dropped 0 bases, with 13 bases sitting between them. This CDR3 is CAINSDRNSYEQYF. CDR3 in DNA: TGTGCCATCAATAGCGACAGGAACTCCTACGAGCAGTACTTC.

V gene TRBV2 combines with J gene TRBJ2-7, with D unclear. Per germline, CDR1 SNHLY and CDR2 FYNNEI. There are 11 residues in the CDR3. V lost 5 bases to trimming and J lost 2 bases, with 4 bases between them. CDR3 sequence (DNA): TGTGCCAGCAGTACTACCTACGAGCAGTACTTC. Protein: CASSTTYEQYF. Variable domain in full (rest from reference TRBV2 and TRBJ2-7): EPEVTQTPSHQVTQMGQEVILRCVPISNHLYFYWYRQILGQKVEFLVSFYNNEISEKSEIFDDQFSVERPDGSNFTLKIRSTKLEDSAMYFCASSTTYEQYFGPGTRLTVT.

V gene TRBV12-5 combines with J gene TRBJ2-5; 7 bases fit TRBD2. Germline CDR1 is LGHNT and CDR2 is FRNRAP. With V trimmed by 3 bases and J by 3 bases, 4 bases remained unmatched. The CDR3 sequence is 14 residues long. CDR3 nucleotide sequence: TGTGCTAGTGGTTTAAGCCTAGCGGAAGAGACCCAGTACTTC. Protein: CASGLSLAEETQYF.

The table lists this clonotype with many counts. This sequence joins TRBV7-8 and TRBJ1-2; D possibly corresponds to TRBD1 (6 bases). There are 15 residues in the CDR3. The V end was cut by 1 base, the J end by 5 bases, with 14 bases between. Germline CDR1 SGHVS, CDR2 FQNEAQ. CDR3 DNA: TGTGCCAGCAGCTTAGGGAGCGGACAGATATATGGCTACACCTTC. Residues: CASSLGSGQIYGYTF.

The rearrangement links TRBV12-3 or TRBV12-4 to TRBJ2-5; D may be TRBD2 (5 bases). CDR3 length: 14 amino acids. Trimming stripped 3 bases from V and 4 bases from J, with 12 bases between. This CDR3 is CASSFAGTGETQYF. For the CDR3, the DNA is TGTGCCAGCAGTTTCGCGGGTACGGGAGAGACCCAGTACTTC.

The chain couples TRBV29-1 to TRBJ1-3, with D possibly being TRBD1 (6 bases). This CDR3 contains 16 residues. Trimming shortened V by 0 bases and J by 2 bases, and 14 bases separated the two germline ends. From germline, CDR1 is SQVTM and CDR2 ANQGSEA. The CDR3 sequence: CSVEDFGGGPGNTIYF. CDR3 sequence (DNA): TGCAGCGTTGAAGATTTTGGGGGGGGCCCTGGAAACACCATATATTTT.